This TCR beta chain was identified in a study of control samples from healthy donors and cancer patients. The ends lost 6 bases at V and 9 bases at J; junction bases unmatched: 8. CDR3 length equals 11 residues. Germline-derived CDR1 and CDR2 are DFQATT and SNEGSKA (reference sequence). The data were produced by immunoSEQ multiplex PCR, yet TCRdb's version contains in-frame clones alone and is incomplete. In the table there are 170,000 or so clones, more than 85% of which are singletons. The chain employs TRBV20-1 and TRBJ2-7; TRBD1 matches 7 bases. This clonotype originated in a woman between 40 and 50 years old in good health. Sequenced: blood. Here the CDR3 reads CSAQTGKRQYF. The CDR3, as DNA: TGCAGTGCCCAGACAGGGAAACGGCAGTACTTC.